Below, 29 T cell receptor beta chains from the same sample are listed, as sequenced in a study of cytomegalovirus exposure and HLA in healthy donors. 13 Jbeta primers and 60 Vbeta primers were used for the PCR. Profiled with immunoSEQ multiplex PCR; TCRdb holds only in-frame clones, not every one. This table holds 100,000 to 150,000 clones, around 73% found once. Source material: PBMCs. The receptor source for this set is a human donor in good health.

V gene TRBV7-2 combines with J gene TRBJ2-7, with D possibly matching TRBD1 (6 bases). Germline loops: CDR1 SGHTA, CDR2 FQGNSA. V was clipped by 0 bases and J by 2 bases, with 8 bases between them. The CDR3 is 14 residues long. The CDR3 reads CASSLAGQAYEQYF. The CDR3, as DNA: TGTGCCAGCAGCTTAGCGGGACAAGCCTACGAGCAGTACTTC.

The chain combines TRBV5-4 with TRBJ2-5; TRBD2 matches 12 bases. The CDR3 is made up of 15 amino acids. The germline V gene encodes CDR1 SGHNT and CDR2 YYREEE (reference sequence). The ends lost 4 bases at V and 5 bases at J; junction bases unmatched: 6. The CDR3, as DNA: TGTGCCAGCAGCACACTAGCGGGAGGTGGGGAGACCCAGTACTTC. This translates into CASSTLAGGGETQYF.

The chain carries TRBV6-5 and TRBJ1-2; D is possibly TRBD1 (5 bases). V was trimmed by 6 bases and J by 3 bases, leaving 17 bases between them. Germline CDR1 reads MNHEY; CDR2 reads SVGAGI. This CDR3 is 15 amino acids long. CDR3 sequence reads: CASSDRAGADYGYTF. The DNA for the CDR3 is TGTGCCAGCAGCGACAGAGCTGGTGCTGACTATGGCTACACCTTC.

The CDR3: CASSAEGILAGLTGELFF. As DNA, the CDR3 is TGTGCCAGCAGCGCCGAGGGGATACTAGCCGGGTTGACCGGGGAGCTGTTTTTT. The V gene is TRBV9, the J gene TRBJ2-2, with D perhaps matching TRBD2 (6 bases). Per germline, CDR1 SGDLS and CDR2 YYNGEE. V lost 3 bases and J lost 5, with 23 bases in between. The length of the CDR3 is 18 residues.

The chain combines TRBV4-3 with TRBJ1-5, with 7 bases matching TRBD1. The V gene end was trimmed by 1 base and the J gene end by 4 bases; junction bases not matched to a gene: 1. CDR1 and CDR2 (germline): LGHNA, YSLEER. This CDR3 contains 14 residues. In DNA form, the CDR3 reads TGCGCCAGCAGCCAAGTGACAGGGAATCAGCCCCAGCATTTT. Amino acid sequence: CASSQVTGNQPQHF.

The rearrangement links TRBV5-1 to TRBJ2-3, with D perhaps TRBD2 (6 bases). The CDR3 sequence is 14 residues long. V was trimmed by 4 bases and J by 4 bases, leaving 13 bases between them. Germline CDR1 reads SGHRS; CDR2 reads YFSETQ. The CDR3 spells CASSPRLVPDTQYF. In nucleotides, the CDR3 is TGCGCCAGCAGCCCACGACTAGTTCCAGATACGCAGTATTTT.

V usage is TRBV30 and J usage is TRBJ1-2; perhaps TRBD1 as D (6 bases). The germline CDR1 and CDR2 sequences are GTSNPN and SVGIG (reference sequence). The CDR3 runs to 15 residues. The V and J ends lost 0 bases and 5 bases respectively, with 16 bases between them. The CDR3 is CAWSVGTPYNYGYTF. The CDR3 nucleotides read TGTGCCTGGAGTGTAGGGACACCCTATAATTATGGCTACACCTTC.

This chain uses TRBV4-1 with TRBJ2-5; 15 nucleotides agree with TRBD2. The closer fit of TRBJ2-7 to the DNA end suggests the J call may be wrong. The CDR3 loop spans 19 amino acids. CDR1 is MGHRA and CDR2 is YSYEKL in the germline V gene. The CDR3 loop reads CASSPTPGLAGGAPYEQYF. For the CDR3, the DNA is TGCGCCAGCAGCCCCACGCCGGGACTAGCGGGGGGCGCACCCTACGAGCAGTACTTC.

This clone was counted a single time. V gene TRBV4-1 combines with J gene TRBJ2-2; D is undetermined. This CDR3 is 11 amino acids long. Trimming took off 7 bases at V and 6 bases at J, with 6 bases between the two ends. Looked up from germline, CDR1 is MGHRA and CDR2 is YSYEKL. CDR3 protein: CASKRAGELFF. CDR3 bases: TGCGCCAGCAAGCGCGCCGGGGAGCTGTTTTTT.

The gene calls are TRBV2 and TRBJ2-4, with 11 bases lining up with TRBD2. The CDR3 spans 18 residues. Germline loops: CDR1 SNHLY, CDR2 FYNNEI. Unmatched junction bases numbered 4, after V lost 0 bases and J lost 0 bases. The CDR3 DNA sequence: TGTGCCAGCAGTGAAGCGCGACTAGCGGGGTTAGCCAAAAACATTCAGTACTTC. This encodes CASSEARLAGLAKNIQYF. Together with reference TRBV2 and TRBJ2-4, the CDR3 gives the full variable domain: EPEVTQTPSHQVTQMGQEVILRCVPISNHLYFYWYRQILGQKVEFLVSFYNNEISEKSEIFDDQFSVERPDGSNFTLKIRSTKLEDSAMYFCASSEARLAGLAKNIQYFGAGTRLSVL.

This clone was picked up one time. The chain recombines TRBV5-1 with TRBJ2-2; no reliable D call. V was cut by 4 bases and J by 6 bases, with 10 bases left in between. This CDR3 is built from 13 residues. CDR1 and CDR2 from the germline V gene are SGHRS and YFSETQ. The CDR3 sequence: CASSPSLSGELFF. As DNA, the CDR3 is TGCGCCAGCAGCCCCTCTTTGTCCGGGGAGCTGTTTTTT.

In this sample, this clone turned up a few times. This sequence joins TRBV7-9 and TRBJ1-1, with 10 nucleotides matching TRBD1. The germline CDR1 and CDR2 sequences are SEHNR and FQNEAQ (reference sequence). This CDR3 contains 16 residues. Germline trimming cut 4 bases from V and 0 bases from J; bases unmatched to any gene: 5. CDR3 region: CASSSRDRGMNTEAFF. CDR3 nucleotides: TGTGCCAGCAGCTCCCGGGACAGGGGAATGAACACTGAAGCTTTCTTT. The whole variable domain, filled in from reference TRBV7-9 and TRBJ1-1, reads DTGVSQNPRHKITKRGQNVTFRCDPISEHNRLYWYRQTLGQGPEFLTYFQNEAQLEKSRLLSDRFSAERPKGSFSTLEIQRTEQGDSAMYLCASSSRDRGMNTEAFFGQGTRLTVV.

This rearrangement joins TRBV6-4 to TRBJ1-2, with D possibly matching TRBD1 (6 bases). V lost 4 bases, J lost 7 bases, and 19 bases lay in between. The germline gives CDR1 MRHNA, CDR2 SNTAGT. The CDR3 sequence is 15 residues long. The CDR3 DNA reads TGTGCCAGCAGTGCCAACCCGGACAGACCACGTGGCTACACCTTC. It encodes CASSANPDRPRGYTF.

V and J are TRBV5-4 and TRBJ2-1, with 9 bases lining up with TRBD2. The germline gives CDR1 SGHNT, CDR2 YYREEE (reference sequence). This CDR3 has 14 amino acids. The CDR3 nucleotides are TGTGCGCACCGGGGGCGGGGGGGGTTCTGGGAGCAGTTCTTC. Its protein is CAHRGRGGFWEQFF.

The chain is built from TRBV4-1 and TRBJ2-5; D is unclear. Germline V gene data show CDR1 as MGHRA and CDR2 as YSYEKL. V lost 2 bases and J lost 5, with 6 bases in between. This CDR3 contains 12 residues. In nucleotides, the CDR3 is TGCGCCAGCAGCCAACCCATGGAGACCCAGTACTTC. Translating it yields CASSQPMETQYF.

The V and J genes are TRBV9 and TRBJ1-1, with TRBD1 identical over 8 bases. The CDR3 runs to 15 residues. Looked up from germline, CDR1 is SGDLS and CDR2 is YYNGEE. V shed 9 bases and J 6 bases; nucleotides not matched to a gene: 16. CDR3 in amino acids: CANQRLPTGAPEAFF. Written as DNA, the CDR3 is TGTGCCAACCAACGCTTACCGACAGGGGCCCCTGAAGCTTTCTTT.

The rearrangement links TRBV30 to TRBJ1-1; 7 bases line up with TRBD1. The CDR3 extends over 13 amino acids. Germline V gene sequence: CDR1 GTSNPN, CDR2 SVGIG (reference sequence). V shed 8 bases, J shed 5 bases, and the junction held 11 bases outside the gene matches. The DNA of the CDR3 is TGTGCCCTGGCCAGGGGGGAACGGACTGAAGCTTTCTTT. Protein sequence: CALARGERTEAFF.

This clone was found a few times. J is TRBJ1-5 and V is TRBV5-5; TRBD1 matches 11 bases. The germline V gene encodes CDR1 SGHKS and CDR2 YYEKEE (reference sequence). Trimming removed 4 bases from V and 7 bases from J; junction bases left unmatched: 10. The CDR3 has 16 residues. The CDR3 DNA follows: TGTGCCAGCAGCCCGCACTCCGGGACAGGGGGACAGCCCCAGCATTTT. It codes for CASSPHSGTGGQPQHF. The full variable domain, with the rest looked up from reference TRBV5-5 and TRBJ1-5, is DAGVTQSPTHLIKTRGQQVTLRCSPISGHKSVSWYQQVLGQGPQFIFQYYEKEERGRGNFPDRFSARQFPNYSSELNVNALLLGDSALYLCASSPHSGTGGQPQHFGDGTRLSIL.

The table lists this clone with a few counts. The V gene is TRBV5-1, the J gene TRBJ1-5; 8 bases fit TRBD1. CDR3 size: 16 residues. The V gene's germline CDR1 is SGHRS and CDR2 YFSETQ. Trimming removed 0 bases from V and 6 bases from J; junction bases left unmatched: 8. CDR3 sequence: CASSLGAIDRGQPQHF. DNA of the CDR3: TGCGCCAGCAGCTTGGGGGCGATTGACAGGGGTCAGCCCCAGCATTTT. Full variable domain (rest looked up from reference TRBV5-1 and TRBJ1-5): KAGVTQTPRYLIKTRGQQVTLSCSPISGHRSVSWYQQTPGQGLQFLFEYFSETQRNKGNFPGRFSGRQFSNSRSEMNVSTLELGDSALYLCASSLGAIDRGQPQHFGDGTRLSIL.

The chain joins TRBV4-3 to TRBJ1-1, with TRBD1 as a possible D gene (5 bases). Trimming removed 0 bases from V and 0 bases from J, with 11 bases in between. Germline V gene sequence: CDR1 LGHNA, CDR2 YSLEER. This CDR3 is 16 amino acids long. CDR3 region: CASSQEVGGLNTEAFF. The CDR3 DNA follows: TGCGCCAGCAGCCAAGAAGTTGGGGGGTTGAACACTGAAGCTTTCTTT.

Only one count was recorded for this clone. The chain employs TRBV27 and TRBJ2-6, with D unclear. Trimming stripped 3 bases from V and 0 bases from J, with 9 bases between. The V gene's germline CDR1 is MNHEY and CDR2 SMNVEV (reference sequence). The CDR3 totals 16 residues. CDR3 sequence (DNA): TGTGCCAGCAGTTTCGGGTTAAACTCTGGGGCCAACGTCCTGACTTTC. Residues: CASSFGLNSGANVLTF.

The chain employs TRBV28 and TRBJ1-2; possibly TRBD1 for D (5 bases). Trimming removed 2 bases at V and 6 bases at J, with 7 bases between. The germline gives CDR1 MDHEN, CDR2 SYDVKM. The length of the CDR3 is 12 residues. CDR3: CASSLLRDGYTF. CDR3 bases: TGTGCCAGCAGTTTACTCAGGGATGGCTACACCTTC.

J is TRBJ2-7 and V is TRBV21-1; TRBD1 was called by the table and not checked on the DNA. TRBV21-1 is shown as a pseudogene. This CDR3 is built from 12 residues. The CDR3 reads CASSNRVTVQYF. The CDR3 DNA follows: TGTGCCAGCAGCAACAGGGTAACTGTGCAGTACTTC.

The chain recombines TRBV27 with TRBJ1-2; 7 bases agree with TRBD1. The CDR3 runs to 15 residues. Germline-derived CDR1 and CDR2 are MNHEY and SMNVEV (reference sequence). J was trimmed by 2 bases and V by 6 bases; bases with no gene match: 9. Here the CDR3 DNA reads TGTGCCAGCAGCTACGACAGGGACTGGAACTATGGCTACACCTTC. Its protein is CASSYDRDWNYGYTF.

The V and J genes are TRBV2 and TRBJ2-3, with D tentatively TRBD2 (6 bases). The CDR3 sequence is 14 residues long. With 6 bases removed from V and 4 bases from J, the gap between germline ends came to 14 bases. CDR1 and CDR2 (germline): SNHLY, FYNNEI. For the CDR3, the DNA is TGTGCCAGCAGCGCAAGGAGGGGTTCAGATACGCAGTATTTT. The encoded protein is CASSARRGSDTQYF. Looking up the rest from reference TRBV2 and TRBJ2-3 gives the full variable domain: EPEVTQTPSHQVTQMGQEVILRCVPISNHLYFYWYRQILGQKVEFLVSFYNNEISEKSEIFDDQFSVERPDGSNFTLKIRSTKLEDSAMYFCASSARRGSDTQYFGPGTRLTVL.

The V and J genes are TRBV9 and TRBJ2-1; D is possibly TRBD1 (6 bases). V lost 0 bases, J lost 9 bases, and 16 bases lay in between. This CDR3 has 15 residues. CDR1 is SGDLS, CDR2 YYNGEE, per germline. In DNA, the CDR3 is TGTGCCAGCAGCGTAGACCAGGGGCTTGGGGGTGAGCAGTTCTTC. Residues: CASSVDQGLGGEQFF.

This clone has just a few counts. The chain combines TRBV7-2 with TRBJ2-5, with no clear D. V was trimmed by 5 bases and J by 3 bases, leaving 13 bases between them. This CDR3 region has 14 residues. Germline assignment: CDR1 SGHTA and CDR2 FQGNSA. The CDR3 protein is CASSPGLGKETQYF. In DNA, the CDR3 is TGTGCCAGCAGCCCAGGATTAGGTAAAGAGACCCAGTACTTC.

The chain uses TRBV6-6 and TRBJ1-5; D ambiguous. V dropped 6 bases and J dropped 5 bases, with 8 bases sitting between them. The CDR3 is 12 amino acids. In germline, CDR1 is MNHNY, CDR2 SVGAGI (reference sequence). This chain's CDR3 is CASSKNDQPQHF. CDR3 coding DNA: TGTGCCAGCAGCAAAAATGATCAGCCCCAGCATTTT.

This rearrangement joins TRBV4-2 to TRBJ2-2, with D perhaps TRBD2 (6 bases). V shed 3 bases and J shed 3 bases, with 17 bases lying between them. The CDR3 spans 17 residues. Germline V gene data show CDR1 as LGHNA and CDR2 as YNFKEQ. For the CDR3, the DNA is TGTGCCAGCAGCCAGGAACGTGGGGGGTTGGACACCGGGGAGCTGTTTTTT. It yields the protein CASSQERGGLDTGELFF.